A single sample gave rise to the 10 T cell receptor beta chains below, sequenced in a study of blood T cell repertoires in COVID-19. Assay: immunoSEQ multiplex PCR; the TCRdb copy retains only in-frame clones and omits some. The sample holds about 100,000 clones, more than 75% seen once. Sequences were obtained from peripheral blood. The origin of the receptors is a human donor in a cohort sampled during active COVID-19.

The chain is built from TRBV3-1 (or the pseudogene TRBV3-2) and TRBJ2-2; a weak D match, TRBD2 (5 bases). With 3 bases removed from V and 6 bases from J, the gap between germline ends came to 17 bases. Per the germline V gene, CDR1 is LGHDT and CDR2 is YNNKEL (reference sequence). CDR3 length: 16 residues. The CDR3 bases are TGTGCCAGCAGCCACAAGATTCGACTAACCCCCGGGGAGCTGTTTTTT. Translated, it gives CASSHKIRLTPGELFF.

The chain joins TRBV24-1 to TRBJ2-3, with 8 bases fitting TRBD2. CDR1 is KGHDR, CDR2 SFDVKD, per germline. This CDR3 spans 14 amino acids. V dropped 9 bases and J dropped 3; count of bases not matched to a gene: 7. CDR3 DNA sequence: TGTGCCACCCAGAGCGGGAGACTGACAGATACGCAGTATTTT. Encoded protein: CATQSGRLTDTQYF.

The chain links TRBV7-6 to TRBJ2-7, with D unresolved. The CDR3 runs 14 residues. CDR1 is SGHVS and CDR2 is FNYEAQ in the germline V gene. The V and J ends lost 5 bases and 4 bases respectively, with 15 bases between them. CDR3 in DNA: TGTGCCAGCAGCCCCGAGGCCCAATTTTACGAGCAGTACTTC. The encoded protein is CASSPEAQFYEQYF.

V usage is TRBV12-2 and J usage is TRBJ2-2; TRBD2 was called by the table and not checked on the DNA. TRBV12-2 is marked as a pseudogene. This CDR3 is built from 16 residues. DNA of the CDR3: TGTGCAAGTCGCTTTGGGACTAGTCCCGTTACCGGGGAGCTGTTTTTT. Translation: CASRFGTSPVTGELFF.

The chain has TRBV7-2 and TRBJ2-3, with 11 bases aligning to TRBD2. The junction had 8 bases not matched to a gene; V was cut back by 3 bases and J by 0 bases. CDR3 size: 18 residues. CDR1 and CDR2 (germline): SGHTA, FQGNSA. The CDR3 DNA is TGTGCCAGCAGCTTGCTAGCGGGGGGTGGGACCAGCACAGATACGCAGTATTTT. Translated, it gives CASSLLAGGGTSTDTQYF. The entire variable domain, with the rest obtained from reference TRBV7-2 and TRBJ2-3, is as follows: GAGVSQSPSNKVTEKGKDVELRCDPISGHTALYWYRQSLGQGLEFLIYFQGNSAPDKSGLPSDRFSAERTGGSVSTLTIQRTQQEDSAVYLCASSLLAGGGTSTDTQYFGPGTRLTVL.

The chain recombines TRBV5-8 with TRBJ1-5; 7 positions agree with TRBD1. The CDR3 length is 16 residues. The germline V gene has CDR1 SGHTS and CDR2 YDEGEE. V shed 4 bases, J shed 2 bases, and the junction held 9 bases outside the gene matches. The CDR3 reads CASSPGGQSGNQPQHF. In DNA, the CDR3 is TGTGCCAGCAGCCCAGGGGGGCAGAGCGGCAATCAGCCCCAGCATTTT.

The chain couples TRBV15 to TRBJ1-6; D may be TRBD1 (6 bases). Trimming removed 1 base at V and 10 bases at J, with 11 bases between. This CDR3 spans 14 amino acids. Germline V gene lookup returns CDR1 LNHNV and CDR2 YYDKDF (reference sequence). The CDR3 reads CATSRAGVSSPLHF. The CDR3 DNA is TGTGCCACCAGCAGAGCAGGGGTGAGCTCACCCCTCCACTTT.

The rearrangement joins TRBV6-2 or TRBV6-3 to TRBJ2-7; 7 nucleotides match TRBD2. CDR1 is MNHEY and CDR2 is SVGEGT in the germline V gene. The CDR3 extends over 14 amino acids. V dropped 4 bases and J dropped 2; count of bases not matched to a gene: 5. Written as DNA, the CDR3 is TGTGCCAGCAGTTGGGATGGGGGGGCCTACGAGCAGTACTTC. Protein sequence: CASSWDGGAYEQYF.

The genes are TRBV27 and TRBJ1-4; 7 nucleotides line up with TRBD1. In germline, CDR1 is MNHEY, CDR2 SMNVEV (reference sequence). With V trimmed by 3 bases and J by 4 bases, 11 bases remained unmatched. This CDR3 spans 17 amino acids. The CDR3: CASSFSTGKGRNEKLFF. CDR3 DNA: TGTGCCAGCAGTTTCTCGACAGGGAAGGGCCGTAATGAAAAACTGTTTTTT. Drawing the rest from reference TRBV27 and TRBJ1-4, the complete variable domain is EAQVTQNPRYLITVTGKKLTVTCSQNMNHEYMSWYRQDPGLGLRQIYYSMNVEVTDKGDVPEGYKVSRKEKRNFPLILESPSPNQTSLYFCASSFSTGKGRNEKLFFGSGTQLSVL.

The genes are TRBV7-9 and TRBJ2-5, with 7 bases lining up with TRBD1. Trimming took 5 bases from V and 3 from J; bases not matched to a gene: 9. The V gene's germline CDR1 is SEHNR and CDR2 FQNEAQ (reference sequence). This CDR3 is built from 15 residues. The CDR3 loop is CASSRWTGQKETQYF. DNA for the CDR3: TGTGCCAGCAGCCGCTGGACAGGACAAAAAGAGACCCAGTACTTC.